The 17 T cell receptor beta chains below all came from one sample that was sequenced in a study of T cells in women clearing cervical HPV infection. Generated by immunoSEQ multiplex PCR, the TCRdb table keeps only in-frame clones and is missing some. This table lists some 46,000 clones. The specimen sequenced was blood buffy coat. The receptors stem from a woman between 18 and 70 years old with a cervical HPV16 infection that either progressed to CIN3+ or cleared (not recorded which).

Turning to this clone: The read stops 3 residues short of the end of the CDR3; the missing end is completed from the germline J gene. The genes are TRBV19 and TRBJ2-3; 11 positions match TRBD2. The CDR3 has 17 amino acids. CDR1 is LNHDA, CDR2 SQIVND, per germline (reference sequence). The sequenced CDR3 bases are TGTGCCAGTAGTATTAGCGGGGGGGAGCTGTACCAAGAGACG. Its translation is CASSISGGELYQET. The whole CDR3 sequence is CASSISGGELYQETQYF. The full variable domain, its missing parts supplied by reference TRBV19 and TRBJ2-3, is DGGITQSPKYLFRKEGQNVTLSCEQNLNHDAMYWYRQDPGQGLRLIYYSQIVNDFQKGDIAEGYSVSREKKESFPLTVTSAQKNPTAFYLCASSISGGELYQETQYFGPGTRLTVL.

With regard to this clone: The read ends 3 residues before the CDR3 terminus; that terminus is restored from the germline J gene. Other DNA sequences of this sample code for an identical CDR3. J is TRBJ2-4 and V is TRBV7-2; tentative D call: TRBD2 (6 bases). The germline CDR1 and CDR2 sequences are SGHTA and FQGNSA. Trimming pared 3 bases from V and 4 bases from J, leaving 10 bases between. CDR3 size: 14 residues. CDR3 bases read: TGTGCCAGCAGCTTCGGGGGTTCGAAAAACATT. This gives the protein CASSFGGSKNI. The whole CDR3 reads CASSFGGSKNIQYF.

With respect to this clone: Read sequence stops 3 residues before the CDR3 end, and the germline J gene provides the missing end. The chain carries TRBV10-3 and TRBJ1-4; maybe TRBD1 (6 bases). CDR3 length: 14 residues. Per germline, CDR1 ENHRY and CDR2 SYGVKD. V dropped 4 bases and J dropped 8 bases, with 14 bases sitting between them. The DNA read from the CDR3 is TGTGCCATCAGTGTTGGGGGCCTGGGGGAAAAA. Protein: CAISVGGLGEK. The whole CDR3 protein reads CAISVGGLGEKLFF.

To note about this clone: The read falls 3 residues short of the CDR3 end, and the missing part is taken from the germline J gene. V gene TRBV5-8 combines with J gene TRBJ1-1; D is perhaps TRBD1 (6 bases). The V end was cut by 4 bases, the J end by 2 bases, with 12 bases between. The CDR3 length is 14 residues. Germline CDR1 reads SGHTS; CDR2 reads YDEGEE. The DNA read from the CDR3 is TGTGCCAGCAGCCGTAGAGGGGGAAACACTGAA. Encoded protein: CASSRRGGNTE. In full, the CDR3 is CASSRRGGNTEAFF.

CDR3 bases read: TGTGCCAGCAGTCCCTTTCTCTACGAG. Its translation: CASSPFLYE. The entire CDR3 protein reads CASSPFLYEQYF. The V gene is TRBV6-2 or TRBV6-3, the J gene TRBJ2-7; D gene unclear. The read terminates 3 residues ahead of where the CDR3 ends, so the germline J gene completes it. Germline values: CDR1 MNHEY, CDR2 SVGEGT. The CDR3 is 12 amino acids. The ends were cut back, 5 bases at V and 3 bases at J, with 8 bases in the middle.

Note on this clone: The sequenced fragment ends 3 residues before the CDR3 boundary, so the rest is inferred from the germline J gene. The chain links TRBV5-1 to TRBJ2-1; 7 bases align to TRBD2. This CDR3 is built from 14 residues. Germline-derived CDR1 and CDR2 are SGHRS and YFSETQ. Losses at the gene ends were 0 bases for V and 4 bases for J; bases not matched to a gene: 1. The CDR3 loop reads CASSLVSGYNEQFF. CDR3 DNA, as far as it was read: TGCGCCAGCAGCTTGGTTAGCGGGTACAATGAG. Together with reference TRBV5-1 and TRBJ2-1, the CDR3 gives the full variable domain: KAGVTQTPRYLIKTRGQQVTLSCSPISGHRSVSWYQQTPGQGLQFLFEYFSETQRNKGNFPGRFSGRQFSNSRSEMNVSTLELGDSALYLCASSLVSGYNEQFFGPGTRLTVL.

Points on this clone: The read stops 3 residues short of the end of the CDR3; the missing end is completed from the germline J gene. The chain employs TRBV7-2 and TRBJ2-2; 11 nucleotides align to TRBD1. This CDR3 spans 14 amino acids. The germline V gene has CDR1 SGHTA and CDR2 FQGNSA. CDR3 in amino acids: CASSSGQGGEKLFF. CDR3 DNA, as far as it was read: TGTGCCAGCAGCTCGGGACAGGGGGGTGAAAAG. Full variable domain (outside the CDR3, taken from reference TRBV7-2 and TRBJ2-2): GAGVSQSPSNKVTEKGKDVELRCDPISGHTALYWYRQSLGQGLEFLIYFQGNSAPDKSGLPSDRFSAERTGGSVSTLTIQRTQQEDSAVYLCASSSGQGGEKLFFGEGSRLTVL.

As concerns this clone: The read comes to an end 3 residues before the CDR3 does, leaving the germline J gene to fill in the end. The rearrangement joins TRBV30 to TRBJ2-1, with 15 nucleotides matching TRBD2. Per germline, CDR1 GTSNPN and CDR2 SVGIG (reference sequence). V was pared by 5 bases and J by 0 bases, with 5 bases of the junction left unmatched. CDR3 length: 17 residues. The DNA read from the CDR3 is TGTGCCTGGGGGGGACTAGCGGGAGGTGGCTCCTACAATGAG. It codes for CAWGGLAGGGSYNE. Given in full, the CDR3 is CAWGGLAGGGSYNEQFF.

A remark on this clone: Read data end 3 residues before the CDR3 end; the end is taken from the germline J gene. V usage is TRBV11-2 and J usage is TRBJ1-4; TRBD1 might be the D (5 bases). The CDR3 is 14 amino acids. The germline V gene encodes CDR1 SGHAT and CDR2 FQNNGV. The germline V and J ends were trimmed by 2 bases and 5 bases, with 9 bases remaining between them. CDR3 DNA (partial): TGTGCCAGCAGCTTAACAGGTGCCAATGAAAAA. It specifies CASSLTGANEK. The CDR3, in full, reads CASSLTGANEKLFF. The full variable domain, with the rest looked up from reference TRBV11-2 and TRBJ1-4, is EAGVAQSPRYKIIEKRQSVAFWCNPISGHATLYWYQQILGQGPKLLIQFQNNGVVDDSQLPKDRFSAERLKGVDSTLKIQPAKLEDSAVYLCASSLTGANEKLFFGSGTQLSVL.

Comments on this clone: The read falls 3 residues short of the CDR3 end, and the missing part is taken from the germline J gene. The chain is built from TRBV5-1 and TRBJ2-6; D possibly corresponds to TRBD2 (5 bases). Trimming left V 0 bases short and J 1 base short, with 5 bases between. The CDR3 consists of 15 residues. Germline V gives CDR1 SGHRS, CDR2 YFSETQ. CDR3 DNA, as far as it was read: TGCGCCAGCAGCTTGGGAGGGTCTGGGGCCAACGTC. It specifies CASSLGGSGANV. The full CDR3 protein is CASSLGGSGANVLTF.

About this clone: Read coverage stops 3 residues before the CDR3 terminus; the germline J gene supplies the remainder. The rearrangement joins TRBV5-1 to TRBJ2-3; TRBD1 agrees at 12 bases. This CDR3 spans 15 amino acids. Trimming took 6 bases from V and 3 from J; bases not matched to a gene: 5. Germline CDR1 SGHRS, CDR2 YFSETQ. The CDR3 spells CASMGTGGITDTQYF. The CDR3 bases that were read are TGCGCCAGCATGGGGACAGGGGGCATAACAGATACG.

About this clone itself: From the germline J gene comes the end of the CDR3, since the read stops 3 residues before it. The J gene is TRBJ2-3, the V gene TRBV19; unclear D gene. Trimming removed 8 bases from V and 2 bases from J, with 14 bases in between. From germline, CDR1 is LNHDA and CDR2 SQIVND (reference sequence). The length of the CDR3 is 14 residues. CDR3 in amino acids: CASSPLPSTDTQYF. Incomplete CDR3 DNA: TGTGCCAGTTCCCCCCTACCTTCCACAGATACG.

Points on this clone: The read ends 3 residues before the CDR3 terminus; that terminus is restored from the germline J gene. The chain carries TRBV30 and TRBJ2-1; TRBD2 is a possible D gene (6 bases). The CDR3 length is 12 residues. In germline, CDR1 is GTSNPN, CDR2 SVGIG (reference sequence). The germline V and J ends were trimmed by 3 bases and 8 bases, with 11 bases remaining between them. The CDR3: CAWSDSGDEQFF. The sequenced part of the CDR3 DNA is TGTGCCTGGAGCGATAGCGGTGATGAG.

On this clone itself: Read coverage stops 3 residues before the CDR3 terminus; the germline J gene supplies the remainder. V usage is TRBV18 and J usage is TRBJ2-3; TRBD1 matches 9 bases. The CDR3 covers 14 residues. Germline V gene sequence: CDR1 KGHSH, CDR2 LQKENI. The CDR3: CASSSQGAWETQYF. The DNA read from the CDR3 is TGTGCCAGCTCATCACAGGGGGCTTGGGAGACG.

Concerning this clone itself: Read sequence stops 3 residues before the CDR3 end, and the germline J gene provides the missing end. This chain joins TRBV2 and TRBJ2-4; 7 bases are shared with TRBD2. V gave up 7 bases and J gave up 7 bases; unmatched junction bases: 13. The CDR3 extends over 15 amino acids. CDR1 and CDR2 (germline): SNHLY, FYNNEI. The CDR3 reads CASNINGGGGNIQYF. Partial CDR3 DNA: TGTGCCAGCAATATAAACGGCGGGGGTGGGAACATT.

To note about this clone: With the read ending 3 residues before the CDR3 end, the germline J gene is used to fill in that end. The V call is TRBV7-6, the J call TRBJ2-7, with D perhaps matching TRBD2 (6 bases). With 2 bases removed from V and 0 bases from J, the gap between germline ends came to 11 bases. The CDR3 is 15 amino acids. Per germline, CDR1 SGHVS and CDR2 FNYEAQ. Here the CDR3 reads CASSLTLAPSYEQYF. The DNA read from the CDR3 is TGTGCCAGCAGCTTAACGCTAGCGCCCTCCTACGAG.

With regard to this clone: The CDR3 end lies 3 residues beyond the end of the read and is filled in from the germline J gene. The V call is TRBV7-2, the J call TRBJ1-2; possibly TRBD1 for D (6 bases). Trimming cost V 5 bases and J 4 bases, with 14 bases left between them. Per the germline V gene, CDR1 is SGHTA and CDR2 is FQGNSA. The CDR3 covers 14 residues. CDR3 DNA (partial): TGTGCCAGCAGCCCCGGCGGGGGGCCCTATGGC. Amino acids: CASSPGGGPYG. The whole CDR3 reads CASSPGGGPYGYTF.